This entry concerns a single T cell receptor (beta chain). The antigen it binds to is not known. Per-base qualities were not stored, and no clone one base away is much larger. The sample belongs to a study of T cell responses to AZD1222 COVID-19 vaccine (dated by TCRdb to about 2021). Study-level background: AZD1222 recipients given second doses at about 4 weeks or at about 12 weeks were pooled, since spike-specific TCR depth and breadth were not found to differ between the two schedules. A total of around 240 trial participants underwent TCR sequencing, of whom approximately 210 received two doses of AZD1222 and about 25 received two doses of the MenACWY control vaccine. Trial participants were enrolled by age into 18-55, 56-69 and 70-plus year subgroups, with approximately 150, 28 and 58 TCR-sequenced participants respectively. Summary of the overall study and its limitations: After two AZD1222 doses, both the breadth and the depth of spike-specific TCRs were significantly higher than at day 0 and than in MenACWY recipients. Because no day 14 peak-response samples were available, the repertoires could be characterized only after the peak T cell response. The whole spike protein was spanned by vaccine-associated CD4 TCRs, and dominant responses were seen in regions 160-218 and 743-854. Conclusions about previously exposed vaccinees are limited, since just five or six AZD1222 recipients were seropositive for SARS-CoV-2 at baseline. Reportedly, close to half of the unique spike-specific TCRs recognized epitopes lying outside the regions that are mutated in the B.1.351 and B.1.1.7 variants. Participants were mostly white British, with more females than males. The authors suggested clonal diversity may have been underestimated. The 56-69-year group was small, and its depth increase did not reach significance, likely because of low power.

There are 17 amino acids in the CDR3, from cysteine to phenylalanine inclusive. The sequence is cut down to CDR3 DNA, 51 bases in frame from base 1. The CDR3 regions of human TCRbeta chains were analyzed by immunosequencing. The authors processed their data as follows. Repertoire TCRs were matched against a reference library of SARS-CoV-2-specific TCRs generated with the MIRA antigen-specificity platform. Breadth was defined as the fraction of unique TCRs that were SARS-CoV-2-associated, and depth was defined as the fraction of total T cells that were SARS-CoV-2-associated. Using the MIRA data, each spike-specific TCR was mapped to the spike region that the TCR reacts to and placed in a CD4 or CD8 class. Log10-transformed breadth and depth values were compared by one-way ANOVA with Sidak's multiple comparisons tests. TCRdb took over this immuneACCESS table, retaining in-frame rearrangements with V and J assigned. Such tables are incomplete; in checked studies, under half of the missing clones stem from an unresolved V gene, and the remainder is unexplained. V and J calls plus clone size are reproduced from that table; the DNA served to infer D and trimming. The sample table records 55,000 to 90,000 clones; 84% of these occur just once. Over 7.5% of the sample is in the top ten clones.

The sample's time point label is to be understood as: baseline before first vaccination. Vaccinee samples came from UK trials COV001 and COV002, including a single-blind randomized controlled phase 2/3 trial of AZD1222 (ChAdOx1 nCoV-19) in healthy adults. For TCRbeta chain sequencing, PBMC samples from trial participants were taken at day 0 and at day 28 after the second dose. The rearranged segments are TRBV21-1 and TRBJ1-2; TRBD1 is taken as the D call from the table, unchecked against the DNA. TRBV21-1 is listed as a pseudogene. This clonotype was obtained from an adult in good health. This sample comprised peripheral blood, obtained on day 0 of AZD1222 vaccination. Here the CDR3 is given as CASSKGRAGKANYGYTF. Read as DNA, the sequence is TGTGCCAGCAGCAAAGGTCGGGCAGGGAAGGCGAACTATGGCTACACCTTC.